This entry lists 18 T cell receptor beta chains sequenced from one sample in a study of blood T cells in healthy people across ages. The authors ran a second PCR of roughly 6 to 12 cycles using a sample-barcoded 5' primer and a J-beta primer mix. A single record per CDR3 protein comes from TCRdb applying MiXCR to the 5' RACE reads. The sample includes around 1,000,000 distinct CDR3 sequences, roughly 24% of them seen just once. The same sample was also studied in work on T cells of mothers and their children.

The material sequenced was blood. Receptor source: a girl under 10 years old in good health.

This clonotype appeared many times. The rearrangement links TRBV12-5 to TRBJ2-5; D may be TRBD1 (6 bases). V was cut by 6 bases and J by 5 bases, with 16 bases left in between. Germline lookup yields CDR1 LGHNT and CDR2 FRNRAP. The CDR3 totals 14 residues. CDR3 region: CASGSGTFWETQYF. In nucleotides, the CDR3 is TGTGCTAGTGGCTCCGGGACATTTTGGGAGACCCAGTACTTC.

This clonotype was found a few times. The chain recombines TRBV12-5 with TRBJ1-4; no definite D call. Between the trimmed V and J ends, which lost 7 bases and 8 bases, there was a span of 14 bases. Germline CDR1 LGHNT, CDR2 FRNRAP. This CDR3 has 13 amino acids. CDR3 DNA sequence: TGTGCTAGTGCCAAAACCCCGGGGGAAAAACTGTTTTTT. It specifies CASAKTPGEKLFF.

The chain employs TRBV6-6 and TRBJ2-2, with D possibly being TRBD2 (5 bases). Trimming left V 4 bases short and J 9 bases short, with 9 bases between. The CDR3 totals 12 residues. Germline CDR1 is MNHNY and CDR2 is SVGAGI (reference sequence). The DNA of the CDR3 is TGTGCCAGCAGTTCTGGACTCAGGGAGCTGTTTTTT. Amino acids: CASSSGLRELFF.

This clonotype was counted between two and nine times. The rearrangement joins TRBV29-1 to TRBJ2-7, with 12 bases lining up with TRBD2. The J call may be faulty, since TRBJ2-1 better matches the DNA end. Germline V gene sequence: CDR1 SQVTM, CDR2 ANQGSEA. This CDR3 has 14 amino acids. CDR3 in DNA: TGCAGCGTTGGTCTAGCGGGAGGGGGTAATGAGCAGTTCTTC. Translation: CSVGLAGGGNEQFF.

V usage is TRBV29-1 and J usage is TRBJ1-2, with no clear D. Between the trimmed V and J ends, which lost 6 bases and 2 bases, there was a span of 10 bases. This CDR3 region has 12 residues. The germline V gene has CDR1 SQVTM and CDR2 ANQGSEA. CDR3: CSVPTENYGYTF. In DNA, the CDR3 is TGCAGCGTACCAACAGAGAACTATGGCTACACCTTC.

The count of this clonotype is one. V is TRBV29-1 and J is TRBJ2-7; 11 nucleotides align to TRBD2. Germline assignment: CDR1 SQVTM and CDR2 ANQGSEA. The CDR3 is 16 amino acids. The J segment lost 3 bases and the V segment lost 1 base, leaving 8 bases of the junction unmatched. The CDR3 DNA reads TGCAGCGTTGAAGGCCCCGGACTAGCGGGCGGCTACGAGCAGTACTTC. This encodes CSVEGPGLAGGYEQYF.

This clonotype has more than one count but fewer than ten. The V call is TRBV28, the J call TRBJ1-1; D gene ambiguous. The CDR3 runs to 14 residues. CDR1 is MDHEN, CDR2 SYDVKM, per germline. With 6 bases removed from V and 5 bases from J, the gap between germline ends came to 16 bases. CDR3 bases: TGTGCCAGCAGGCCGGCACACCCGGGGACTGAAGCTTTCTTT. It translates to CASRPAHPGTEAFF. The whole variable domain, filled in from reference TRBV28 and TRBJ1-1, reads DVKVTQSSRYLVKRTGEKVFLECVQDMDHENMFWYRQDPGLGLRLIYFSYDVKMKEKGDIPEGYSVSREKKERFSLILESASTNQTSMYLCASRPAHPGTEAFFGQGTRLTVV.

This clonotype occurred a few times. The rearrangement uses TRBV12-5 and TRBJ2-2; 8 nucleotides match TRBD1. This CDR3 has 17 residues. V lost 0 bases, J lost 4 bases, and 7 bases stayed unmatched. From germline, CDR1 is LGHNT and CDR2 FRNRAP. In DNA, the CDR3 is TGTGCTAGTGGTTTGGTTTATAAAACAGGGGGCACCGGGGAGCTGTTTTTT. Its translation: CASGLVYKTGGTGELFF.

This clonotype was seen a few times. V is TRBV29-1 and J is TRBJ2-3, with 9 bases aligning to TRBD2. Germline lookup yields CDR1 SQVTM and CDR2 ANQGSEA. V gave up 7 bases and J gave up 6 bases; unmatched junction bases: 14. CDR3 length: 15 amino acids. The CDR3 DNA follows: TGCAGCGCCCGTGTGGGAGCGGGAGGTCCGGATACGCAGTATTTT. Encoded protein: CSARVGAGGPDTQYF.

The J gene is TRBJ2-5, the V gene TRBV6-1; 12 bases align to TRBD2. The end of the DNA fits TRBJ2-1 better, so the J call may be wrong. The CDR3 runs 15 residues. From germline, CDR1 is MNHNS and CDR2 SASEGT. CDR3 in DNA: TGTGCCAGCACTTTACTAGCGGGAGGTATGAATGAGCAGTTCTTC. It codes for CASTLLAGGMNEQFF.

This chain's CDR3 is CSASYRGYGYTF. In DNA, the CDR3 is TGCAGTGCTAGTTACAGGGGCTATGGCTACACCTTC. The chain recombines TRBV20-1 with TRBJ1-2; 7 bases map to TRBD1. The CDR3 runs 12 residues. Trimming removed 3 bases from V and 4 bases from J; junction bases left unmatched: 2. CDR1 DFQATT and CDR2 SNEGSKA come from the germline V gene (reference sequence).

The chain's CDR3 is CSAREGQGYSEAFF. In DNA, the CDR3 is TGCAGTGCTAGAGAGGGACAGGGGTACTCAGAAGCTTTCTTT. This sequence joins TRBV20-1 and TRBJ1-1, with 10 bases fitting TRBD1. The length of the CDR3 is 14 residues. After removal of 0 bases from V and 8 bases from J, the junction contained 6 bases not matched to a gene. Per germline, CDR1 DFQATT and CDR2 SNEGSKA (reference sequence).

CDR3: CASSFPRAGDTQYF. DNA for the CDR3: TGTGCCAGCAGCTTCCCCAGGGCGGGCGATACGCAGTATTTT. The chain links TRBV12-3 or TRBV12-4 to TRBJ2-3; D possibly matches TRBD1 or TRBD2 (5 bases each). Trimming took off 6 bases at V and 6 bases at J, with 16 bases between the two ends. The CDR3 has 14 amino acids.

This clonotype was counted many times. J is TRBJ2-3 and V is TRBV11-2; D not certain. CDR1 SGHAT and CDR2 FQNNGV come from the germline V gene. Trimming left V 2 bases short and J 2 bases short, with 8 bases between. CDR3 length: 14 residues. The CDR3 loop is CASSLFPTTDTQYF. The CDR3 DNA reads TGTGCCAGCAGCTTATTCCCAACCACAGATACGCAGTATTTT.

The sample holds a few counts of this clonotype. The CDR3 bases are TGCAGTGCTAAGGTGACGGGAGGTCACACTGAAGCTTTCTTT. Protein product: CSAKVTGGHTEAFF. V and J are TRBV20-1 and TRBJ1-1; D remains ambiguous. CDR3 length: 14 amino acids. Trimming shortened V by 4 bases and J by 3 bases, and 15 bases separated the two germline ends. Germline lookup yields CDR1 DFQATT and CDR2 SNEGSKA (reference sequence).

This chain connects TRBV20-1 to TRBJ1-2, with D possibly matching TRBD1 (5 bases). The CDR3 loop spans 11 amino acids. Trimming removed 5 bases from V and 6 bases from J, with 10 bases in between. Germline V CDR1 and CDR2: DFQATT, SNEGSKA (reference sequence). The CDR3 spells CSAPRGDGYTF. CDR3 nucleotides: TGCAGTGCTCCTCGGGGGGATGGCTACACCTTC.

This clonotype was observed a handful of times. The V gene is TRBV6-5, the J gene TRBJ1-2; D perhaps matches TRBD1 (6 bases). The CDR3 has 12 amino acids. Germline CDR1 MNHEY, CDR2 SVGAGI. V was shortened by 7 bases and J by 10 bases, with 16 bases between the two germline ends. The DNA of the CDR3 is TGTGCCAGCATCGACAGGACAGACCACTACACCTTC. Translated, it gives CASIDRTDHYTF.

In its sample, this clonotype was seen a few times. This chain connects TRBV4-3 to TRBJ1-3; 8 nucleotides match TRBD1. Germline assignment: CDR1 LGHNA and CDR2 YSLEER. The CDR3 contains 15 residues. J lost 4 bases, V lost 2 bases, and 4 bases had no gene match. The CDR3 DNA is TGCGCCAGCAGCCAACAGACAGGGGTAGGAAACACCATATATTTT. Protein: CASSQQTGVGNTIYF.